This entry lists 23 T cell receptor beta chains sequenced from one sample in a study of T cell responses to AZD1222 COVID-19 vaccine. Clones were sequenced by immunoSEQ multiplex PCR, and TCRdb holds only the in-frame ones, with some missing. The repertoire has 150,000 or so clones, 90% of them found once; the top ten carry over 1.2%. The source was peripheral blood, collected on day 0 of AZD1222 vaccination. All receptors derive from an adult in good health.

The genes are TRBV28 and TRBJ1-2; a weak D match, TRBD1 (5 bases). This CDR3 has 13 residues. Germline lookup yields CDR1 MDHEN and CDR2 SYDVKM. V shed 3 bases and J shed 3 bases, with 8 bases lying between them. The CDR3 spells CASSFGADYGYTF. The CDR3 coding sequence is TGTGCCAGCAGTTTCGGGGCAGACTATGGCTACACCTTC.

Here the CDR3 DNA reads TGTGCCAGCCTCGATTTGAGCTATAATTCACCCCTCCACTTT. Amino acid sequence: CASLDLSYNSPLHF. The chain uses TRBV19 and TRBJ1-6; no reliable D call. V was cut by 9 bases and J by 3 bases, with 12 bases left in between. The CDR3 is made up of 14 amino acids. Per germline, CDR1 LNHDA and CDR2 SQIVND (reference sequence).

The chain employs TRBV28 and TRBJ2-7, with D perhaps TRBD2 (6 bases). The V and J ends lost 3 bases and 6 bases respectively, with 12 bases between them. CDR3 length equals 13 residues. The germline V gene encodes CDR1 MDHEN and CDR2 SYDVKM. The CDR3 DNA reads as TGTGCCAGCAGTTTTGGAGGGCCTCTCGAGCAGTACTTC. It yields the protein CASSFGGPLEQYF.

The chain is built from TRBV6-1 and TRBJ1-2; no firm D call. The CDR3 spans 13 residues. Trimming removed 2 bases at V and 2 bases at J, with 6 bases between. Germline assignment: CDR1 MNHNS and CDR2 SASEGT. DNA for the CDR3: TGTGCCAGCAGTGAAAACAGAAACTATGGCTACACCTTC. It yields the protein CASSENRNYGYTF.

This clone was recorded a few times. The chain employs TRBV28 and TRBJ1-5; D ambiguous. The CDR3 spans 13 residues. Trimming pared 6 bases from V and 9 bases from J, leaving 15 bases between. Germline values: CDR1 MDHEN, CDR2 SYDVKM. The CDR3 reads CASRTSAGVPQHF. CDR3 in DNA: TGTGCCAGCAGGACATCCGCTGGGGTGCCCCAGCATTTT. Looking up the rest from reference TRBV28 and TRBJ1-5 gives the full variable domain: DVKVTQSSRYLVKRTGEKVFLECVQDMDHENMFWYRQDPGLGLRLIYFSYDVKMKEKGDIPEGYSVSREKKERFSLILESASTNQTSMYLCASRTSAGVPQHFGDGTRLSIL.

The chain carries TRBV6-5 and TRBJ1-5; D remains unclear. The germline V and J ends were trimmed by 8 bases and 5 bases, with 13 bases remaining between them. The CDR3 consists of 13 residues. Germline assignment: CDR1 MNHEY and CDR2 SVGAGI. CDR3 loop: CASASQVDQPQHF. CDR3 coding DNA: TGTGCCAGCGCGAGCCAGGTCGATCAGCCCCAGCATTTT.

The CDR3 bases are TGTGCCAGCAGCCTGACGCCGGGACAGGGTGGTGGCTACACCTTC. It specifies CASSLTPGQGGGYTF. The chain is built from TRBV4-2 and TRBJ1-2; 9 nucleotides align to TRBD1. The CDR3 sequence is 15 residues long. Germline trimming cut 4 bases from V and 7 bases from J; bases unmatched to any gene: 10. Germline loops: CDR1 LGHNA, CDR2 YNFKEQ.

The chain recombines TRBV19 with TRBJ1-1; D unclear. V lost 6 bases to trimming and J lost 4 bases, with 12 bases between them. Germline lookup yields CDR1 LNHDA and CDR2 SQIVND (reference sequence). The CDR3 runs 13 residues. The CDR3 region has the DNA TGTGCCAGTAGGGCGTCATTGGGCACTGAAGCTTTCTTT. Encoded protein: CASRASLGTEAFF. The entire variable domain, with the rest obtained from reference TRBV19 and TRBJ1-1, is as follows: DGGITQSPKYLFRKEGQNVTLSCEQNLNHDAMYWYRQDPGQGLRLIYYSQIVNDFQKGDIAEGYSVSREKKESFPLTVTSAQKNPTAFYLCASRASLGTEAFFGQGTRLTVV.

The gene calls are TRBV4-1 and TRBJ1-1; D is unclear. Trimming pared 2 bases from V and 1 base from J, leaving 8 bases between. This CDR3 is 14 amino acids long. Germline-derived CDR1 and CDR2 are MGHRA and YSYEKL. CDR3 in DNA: TGCGCCAGCAGCCAACGGAGGAGGAACACTGAAGCTTTCTTT. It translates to CASSQRRRNTEAFF.

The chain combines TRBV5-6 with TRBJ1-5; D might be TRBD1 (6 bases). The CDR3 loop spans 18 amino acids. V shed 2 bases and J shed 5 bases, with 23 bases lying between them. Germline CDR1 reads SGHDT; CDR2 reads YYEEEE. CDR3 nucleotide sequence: TGTGCCAGCAGCTTACAAATTGGTCGGGGGCGCGTGGATCAGCCCCAGCATTTT. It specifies CASSLQIGRGRVDQPQHF.

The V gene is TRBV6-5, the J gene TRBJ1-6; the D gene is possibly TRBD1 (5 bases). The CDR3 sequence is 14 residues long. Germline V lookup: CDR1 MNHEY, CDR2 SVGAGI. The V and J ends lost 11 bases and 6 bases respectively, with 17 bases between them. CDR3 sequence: CAGKEQDINSPLHF. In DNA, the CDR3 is TGTGCCGGCAAAGAACAGGACATTAATTCACCCCTCCACTTT.

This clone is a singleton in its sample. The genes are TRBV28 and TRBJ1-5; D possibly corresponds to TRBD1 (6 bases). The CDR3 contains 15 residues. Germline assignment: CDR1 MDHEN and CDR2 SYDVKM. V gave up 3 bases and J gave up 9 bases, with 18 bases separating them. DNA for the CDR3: TGTGCCAGCAGTTTGGGGGGCCCCGGGCTTTGGCCCCAGCATTTT. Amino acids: CASSLGGPGLWPQHF.

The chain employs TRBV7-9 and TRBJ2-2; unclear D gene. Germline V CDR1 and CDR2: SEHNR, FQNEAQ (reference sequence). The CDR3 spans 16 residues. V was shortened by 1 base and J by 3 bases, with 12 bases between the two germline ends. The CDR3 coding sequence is TGTGCCAGCAGCTTAGGCCCTGTTCGATACACCGGGGAGCTGTTTTTT. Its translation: CASSLGPVRYTGELFF.

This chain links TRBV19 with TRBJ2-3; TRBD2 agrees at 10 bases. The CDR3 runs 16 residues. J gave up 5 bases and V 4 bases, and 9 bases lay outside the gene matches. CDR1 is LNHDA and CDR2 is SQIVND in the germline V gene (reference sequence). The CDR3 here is CASSTQQAGGQDTQYF. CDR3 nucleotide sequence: TGTGCCAGTAGTACCCAACAAGCGGGGGGGCAAGATACGCAGTATTTT. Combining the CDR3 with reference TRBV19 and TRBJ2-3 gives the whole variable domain DGGITQSPKYLFRKEGQNVTLSCEQNLNHDAMYWYRQDPGQGLRLIYYSQIVNDFQKGDIAEGYSVSREKKESFPLTVTSAQKNPTAFYLCASSTQQAGGQDTQYFGPGTRLTVL.

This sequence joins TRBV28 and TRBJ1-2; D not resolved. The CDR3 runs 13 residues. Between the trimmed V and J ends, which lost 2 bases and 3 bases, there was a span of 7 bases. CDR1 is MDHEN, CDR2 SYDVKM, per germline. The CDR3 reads CASSLAVDYGYTF. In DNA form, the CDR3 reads TGTGCCAGCAGTTTAGCCGTGGACTATGGCTACACCTTC.

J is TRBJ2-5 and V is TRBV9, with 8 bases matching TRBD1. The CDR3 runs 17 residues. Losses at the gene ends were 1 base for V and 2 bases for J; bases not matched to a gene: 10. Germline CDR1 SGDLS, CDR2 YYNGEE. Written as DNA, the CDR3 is TGTGCCAGCAGCGTATTAGAAACAGGGGGTGGTCAAGAGACCCAGTACTTC. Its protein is CASSVLETGGGQETQYF.

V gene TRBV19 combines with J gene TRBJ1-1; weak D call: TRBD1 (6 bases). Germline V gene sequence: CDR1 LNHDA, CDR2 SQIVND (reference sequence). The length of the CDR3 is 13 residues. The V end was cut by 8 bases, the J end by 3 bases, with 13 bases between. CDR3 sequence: CASSGAGDTEAFF. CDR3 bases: TGTGCCAGTTCCGGGGCAGGGGACACTGAAGCTTTCTTT.

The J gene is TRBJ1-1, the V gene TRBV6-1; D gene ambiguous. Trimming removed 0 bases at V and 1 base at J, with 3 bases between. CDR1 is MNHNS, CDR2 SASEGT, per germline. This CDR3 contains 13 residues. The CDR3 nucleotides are TGTGCCAGCAGTGAAGCACGGAACACTGAAGCTTTCTTT. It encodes CASSEARNTEAFF.

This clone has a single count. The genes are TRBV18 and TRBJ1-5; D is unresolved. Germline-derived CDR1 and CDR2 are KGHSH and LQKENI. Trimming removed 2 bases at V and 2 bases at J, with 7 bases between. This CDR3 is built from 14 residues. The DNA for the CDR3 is TGTGCCAGCTCACCAATCGACGGCAATCAGCCCCAGCATTTT. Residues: CASSPIDGNQPQHF.

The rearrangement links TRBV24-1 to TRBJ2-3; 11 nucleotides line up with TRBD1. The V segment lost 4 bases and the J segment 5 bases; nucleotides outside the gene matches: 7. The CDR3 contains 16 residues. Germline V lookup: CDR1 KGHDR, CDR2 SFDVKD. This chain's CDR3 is CATSDPGTGGVDTQYF. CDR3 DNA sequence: TGTGCCACCAGTGACCCCGGGACAGGGGGTGTAGATACGCAGTATTTT.

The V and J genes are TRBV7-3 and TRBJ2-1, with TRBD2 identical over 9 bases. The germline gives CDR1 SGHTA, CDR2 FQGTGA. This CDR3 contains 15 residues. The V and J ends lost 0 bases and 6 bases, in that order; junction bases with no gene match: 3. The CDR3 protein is CASSLTSGGFNEQFF. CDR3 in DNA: TGTGCCAGCAGCTTAACTAGCGGGGGCTTCAATGAGCAGTTCTTC.

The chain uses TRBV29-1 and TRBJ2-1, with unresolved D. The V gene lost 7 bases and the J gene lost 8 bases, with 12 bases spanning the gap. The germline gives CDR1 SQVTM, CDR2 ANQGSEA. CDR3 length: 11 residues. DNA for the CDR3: TGCAGCGCTGGGGTGGGATATGAGCAGTTCTTC. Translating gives CSAGVGYEQFF.

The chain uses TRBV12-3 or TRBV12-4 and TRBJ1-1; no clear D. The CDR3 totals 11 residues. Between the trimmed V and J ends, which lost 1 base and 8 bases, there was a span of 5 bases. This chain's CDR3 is CASSLVEEAFF. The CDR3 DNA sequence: TGTGCCAGCAGTTTAGTAGAAGAAGCTTTCTTT.